The source of this T cell receptor beta chain is a study of control samples from healthy donors and cancer patients. Repertoires were generated with immunoSEQ multiplex PCR, while TCRdb's copy carries only in-frame clones and drops some. The data contain about 130,000 clones, around 93% of them singletons. CDR1 is SGHRS and CDR2 is YFSETQ in the germline V gene. This CDR3 is built from 14 residues. V lost 0 bases and J lost 2, with 9 bases in between. The rearrangement uses TRBV5-1 and TRBJ2-7; D is tentatively TRBD1 or TRBD2 (5 bases each). Sequencing input: blood. This clonotype was sampled from a man aged 18 to 29 in good health. CDR3 in amino acids: CASSLVEGPYEQYF. The CDR3 nucleotides are TGCGCCAGCAGCTTGGTCGAGGGACCCTACGAGCAGTACTTC. The whole variable domain, remainder taken from reference TRBV5-1 and TRBJ2-7, is KAGVTQTPRYLIKTRGQQVTLSCSPISGHRSVSWYQQTPGQGLQFLFEYFSETQRNKGNFPGRFSGRQFSNSRSEMNVSTLELGDSALYLCASSLVEGPYEQYFGPGTRLTVT.